Listed below are T cell receptor beta chains from one sample, sequenced in a study of cytomegalovirus exposure and HLA in healthy donors. Clones were read by immunoSEQ multiplex PCR, and TCRdb kept only the in-frame ones, dropping some. The sample yields roughly 60,000 clones, 70% to 85% seen once. Material for sequencing was PBMCs. The receptors come from a woman aged 40 to 50 in good health and CMV-seropositive. Each CDR3 is given with its conserved first and last residue. Each record gives: J gene, D gene, V gene, clone size, CDR3 protein, CDR3 DNA. D genes are given only for firm matches. A clone size is listed for some rows: how often the clone was seen (once, few, many), or a class if it is expanded.

j_call: TRBJ1-1; d_call: TRBD1; v_call: TRBV10-2; clone_size: few; cdr3_aa: CASSGQDRGPTEAFF; cdr3_nt: TGCGCCAGCAGTGGGCAGGACAGGGGGCCCACTGAAGCTTTCTTT
j_call: TRBJ2-2; d_call: .; v_call: TRBV6-1; clone_size: once; cdr3_aa: CASSRGTDTGELFF; cdr3_nt: TGTGCCAGCAGCCGCGGGACAGATACCGGGGAGCTGTTTTTT
j_call: TRBJ1-3; d_call: .; v_call: TRBV4-1; clone_size: .; cdr3_aa: CASSQGTGSTIYF; cdr3_nt: TGCGCCAGCAGCCAAGGGACGGGAAGCACCATATATTTT
j_call: TRBJ1-2; d_call: TRBD1; v_call: TRBV27; clone_size: .; cdr3_aa: CASSPAGRGQNYGYTF; cdr3_nt: TGTGCCAGCAGTCCCGCCGGGAGGGGACAGAACTATGGCTACACCTTC
j_call: TRBJ2-3; d_call: TRBD2; v_call: TRBV19; clone_size: .; cdr3_aa: CASSMASGDTQYF; cdr3_nt: TGTGCCAGTAGTATGGCTAGCGGGGATACGCAGTATTTT
j_call: TRBJ1-1; d_call: .; v_call: TRBV6-1; clone_size: .; cdr3_aa: CASSEWGQANTEAFF; cdr3_nt: TGTGCCAGCAGTGAATGGGGACAAGCTAACACTGAAGCTTTCTTT
j_call: TRBJ1-2; d_call: .; v_call: TRBV5-6; clone_size: .; cdr3_aa: CASSLQGGTEPNYGYTF; cdr3_nt: TGTGCCAGCAGCCTGCAGGGAGGAACGGAGCCTAACTATGGCTACACCTTC
j_call: TRBJ1-1; d_call: .; v_call: TRBV6-5; clone_size: .; cdr3_aa: CASISRRGAEAFF; cdr3_nt: TGTGCCAGCATCTCCAGGCGGGGGGCTGAAGCTTTCTTT
j_call: TRBJ2-1; d_call: TRBD1; v_call: TRBV13; clone_size: .; cdr3_aa: CASSRPRGLEQFF; cdr3_nt: TGTGCCAGCAGCAGACCGAGGGGGCTCGAGCAGTTCTTC
j_call: TRBJ1-1; d_call: .; v_call: TRBV19; clone_size: .; cdr3_aa: CASRWGVGTEAFF; cdr3_nt: TGTGCCAGTAGGTGGGGGGTCGGCACTGAAGCTTTCTTT
j_call: TRBJ1-3; d_call: .; v_call: TRBV4-3; clone_size: .; cdr3_aa: CASSQGYGGNTIYF; cdr3_nt: TGCGCCAGCAGCCAAGGGTATGGAGGGAACACCATATATTTT
j_call: TRBJ1-5; d_call: .; v_call: TRBV6-1; clone_size: .; cdr3_aa: CASSEGRGAPSNQPQHF; cdr3_nt: TGTGCCAGCAGTGAAGGGCGGGGGGCGCCTAGCAATCAGCCCCAGCATTTT
j_call: TRBJ1-1; d_call: .; v_call: TRBV7-9; clone_size: .; cdr3_aa: CASSTGQGTNTEAFF; cdr3_nt: TGTGCCAGCAGCACGGGACAAGGGACGAACACTGAAGCTTTCTTT
j_call: TRBJ1-4; d_call: .; v_call: TRBV7-2; clone_size: .; cdr3_aa: CASSLGRGTNEKLFF; cdr3_nt: TGTGCCAGCAGCTTAGGAAGGGGAACTAATGAAAAACTGTTTTTT
j_call: TRBJ1-2; d_call: .; v_call: TRBV5-1; clone_size: .; cdr3_aa: CASSGTTGPGDGYTF; cdr3_nt: TGCGCCAGCAGCGGAACGACAGGCCCGGGTGATGGCTACACCTTC
j_call: TRBJ1-3; d_call: .; v_call: TRBV7-9; clone_size: .; cdr3_aa: CASSTQGNTIYF; cdr3_nt: TGTGCCAGCAGTACCCAGGGGAACACCATATATTTT
j_call: TRBJ2-7; d_call: TRBD1; v_call: TRBV29-1; clone_size: .; cdr3_aa: CSYRGPREQYF; cdr3_nt: TGCAGCTACAGGGGCCCGCGGGAGCAGTACTTC
j_call: TRBJ2-7; d_call: TRBD1; v_call: TRBV7-8; clone_size: few; cdr3_aa: CASSRGQTYEQYF; cdr3_nt: TGTGCCAGCAGCCGGGGACAGACCTACGAGCAGTACTTC
j_call: TRBJ2-7; d_call: .; v_call: TRBV15; clone_size: .; cdr3_aa: CATSSAGSGGTAREQYF; cdr3_nt: TGTGCCACCAGCAGTGCAGGGTCGGGGGGCACGGCCCGGGAGCAGTACTTC
j_call: TRBJ1-1; d_call: .; v_call: TRBV6-5; clone_size: .; cdr3_aa: CASSYSAGYTEAFF; cdr3_nt: TGTGCCAGCAGTTACTCGGCGGGGTATACTGAAGCTTTCTTT
j_call: TRBJ2-7; d_call: .; v_call: TRBV5-1; clone_size: once; cdr3_aa: CASALASSTHEQYF; cdr3_nt: TGCGCCAGCGCCTTAGCGTCTAGTACCCACGAGCAGTACTTC
j_call: TRBJ1-1; d_call: .; v_call: TRBV11-2; clone_size: few; cdr3_aa: CASSLYWWEGMNTEAFF; cdr3_nt: TGTGCCAGCAGCTTATATTGGTGGGAGGGGATGAACACTGAAGCTTTCTTT
j_call: TRBJ1-4; d_call: .; v_call: TRBV2; clone_size: .; cdr3_aa: CASSAVTYNEKLFF; cdr3_nt: TGTGCCAGCAGCGCAGTGACTTATAATGAAAAACTGTTTTTT
j_call: TRBJ2-3; d_call: .; v_call: TRBV29-1; clone_size: .; cdr3_aa: CSVPQVPGTQYF; cdr3_nt: TGCAGCGTTCCTCAGGTCCCGGGAACGCAGTATTTT
j_call: TRBJ1-1; d_call: .; v_call: TRBV11-2; clone_size: .; cdr3_aa: CASSLVEGVTEAFF; cdr3_nt: TGTGCCAGCAGCTTAGTCGAGGGAGTGACTGAAGCTTTCTTT
j_call: TRBJ1-2; d_call: .; v_call: TRBV5-6; clone_size: .; cdr3_aa: CASSLRTLDGGYGYTF; cdr3_nt: TGTGCCAGCAGCTTGAGGACACTCGATGGAGGGTATGGCTACACCTTC
j_call: TRBJ2-5; d_call: .; v_call: TRBV7-9; clone_size: .; cdr3_aa: CASSRGRLQETQYF; cdr3_nt: TGTGCCAGCAGCAGAGGCCGGCTACAAGAGACCCAGTACTTC
j_call: TRBJ2-3; d_call: TRBD2; v_call: TRBV5-1; clone_size: .; cdr3_aa: CASSLVVAGGTDTQYF; cdr3_nt: TGCGCCAGCAGCTTGGTAGTAGCGGGGGGCACAGATACGCAGTATTTT
j_call: TRBJ1-2; d_call: TRBD1; v_call: TRBV5-1; clone_size: .; cdr3_aa: CASSLGHRGGHYGYTF; cdr3_nt: TGCGCCAGCAGCTTGGGGCACAGGGGCGGGCACTATGGCTACACCTTC
j_call: TRBJ2-6; d_call: .; v_call: TRBV30; clone_size: .; cdr3_aa: CAWSSARQTGANVLTF; cdr3_nt: TGTGCCTGGAGCAGTGCCCGACAGACTGGGGCCAACGTCCTGACTTTC
j_call: TRBJ1-5; d_call: .; v_call: TRBV7-2; clone_size: .; cdr3_aa: CASSQGLGSNQPQHF; cdr3_nt: TGTGCCAGCAGCCAGGGCCTGGGCAGCAATCAGCCCCAGCATTTT
j_call: TRBJ2-7; d_call: TRBD1; v_call: TRBV7-4; clone_size: few; cdr3_aa: CASSWYRGAYEQYF; cdr3_nt: TGTGCCAGCAGCTGGTACAGGGGAGCCTACGAGCAGTACTTC
j_call: TRBJ2-7; d_call: .; v_call: TRBV7-9; clone_size: .; cdr3_aa: CASSLDSWATTSSYEQYF; cdr3_nt: TGTGCCAGCAGCTTAGATTCTTGGGCAACAACTAGCTCCTACGAGCAGTACTTC
j_call: TRBJ2-5; d_call: .; v_call: TRBV5-3; clone_size: .; cdr3_aa: CARSLWTPQETQYF; cdr3_nt: TGTGCCAGAAGCCTATGGACTCCCCAAGAGACCCAGTACTTC
j_call: TRBJ2-7; d_call: .; v_call: TRBV2; clone_size: .; cdr3_aa: CASGMAPEMQYF; cdr3_nt: TGTGCCAGCGGCATGGCCCCGGAGATGCAGTACTTC
j_call: TRBJ1-2; d_call: .; v_call: TRBV5-4; clone_size: once; cdr3_aa: CASSFTRDWQLGYTF; cdr3_nt: TGTGCCAGCAGCTTTACGAGGGATTGGCAGCTGGGCTACACCTTC
j_call: TRBJ1-6; d_call: .; v_call: TRBV6-5; clone_size: .; cdr3_aa: CASSPLGTRNSPLHF; cdr3_nt: TGTGCCAGCAGTCCTCTCGGGACAAGAAATTCACCCCTCCACTTT
j_call: TRBJ1-1; d_call: .; v_call: TRBV11-2; clone_size: once; cdr3_aa: CASSFHLGGNTEAFF; cdr3_nt: TGTGCCAGCAGCTTCCACCTCGGGGGGAACACTGAAGCTTTCTTT
j_call: TRBJ2-3; d_call: TRBD2; v_call: TRBV4-1; clone_size: .; cdr3_aa: CASSSPTSVSTDTQYF; cdr3_nt: TGCGCCAGCAGCTCGCCGACTAGCGTAAGCACAGATACGCAGTATTTT
j_call: TRBJ1-5; d_call: .; v_call: TRBV5-8; clone_size: once; cdr3_aa: CASSHYNQPQHF; cdr3_nt: TGTGCCAGCAGCCACTACAATCAGCCCCAGCATTTT
j_call: TRBJ2-4; d_call: .; v_call: TRBV30; clone_size: .; cdr3_aa: CAWASPGAKNIQYF; cdr3_nt: TGTGCCTGGGCCTCTCCGGGGGCCAAAAACATTCAGTACTTC
j_call: TRBJ1-1; d_call: TRBD1; v_call: TRBV5-1; clone_size: few; cdr3_aa: CASRTGDLNTEAFF; cdr3_nt: TGCGCCAGCAGGACAGGGGACCTGAACACTGAAGCTTTCTTT
j_call: TRBJ2-5; d_call: .; v_call: TRBV5-1; clone_size: .; cdr3_aa: CASSLGRIVRQETQYF; cdr3_nt: TGCGCCAGCAGCTTGGGTCGGATCGTGAGGCAAGAGACCCAGTACTTC
j_call: TRBJ2-1; d_call: TRBD2; v_call: TRBV2; clone_size: few; cdr3_aa: CASKGGSGGKGEQFF; cdr3_nt: TGTGCCAGCAAAGGTGGTAGCGGGGGGAAGGGTGAGCAGTTCTTC
j_call: TRBJ1-2; d_call: TRBD1; v_call: TRBV2; clone_size: .; cdr3_aa: CASSGGQGLESGYTF; cdr3_nt: TGTGCCAGCAGCGGCGGACAGGGTTTGGAAAGTGGCTACACCTTC
j_call: TRBJ2-7; d_call: .; v_call: TRBV11-2; clone_size: .; cdr3_aa: CASSTYYDRSKLYEQYF; cdr3_nt: TGTGCCAGCAGTACATATTACGACAGGTCTAAGCTCTACGAGCAGTACTTC